These 21 T cell receptor beta chains originate from one sample sequenced in a study of shared clonotypes between healthy human individuals. The data were produced by immunoSEQ multiplex PCR, yet TCRdb's version contains in-frame clones alone and is incomplete. The data contain 550,000 to 600,000 clones, more than 95% of them singletons. As defined, naive CD8 cells were CD45RO-negative and positively selected for CCR7, with terminally differentiated effector memory CD45RA+ cells excluded. Sequences were obtained from naive CD8+ T cells sorted from blood. The receptors shown here come from a man aged 30 to 39 in good health.

The chain uses TRBV2 and TRBJ2-7, with no clear D. The CDR3 is 14 amino acids. The germline gives CDR1 SNHLY, CDR2 FYNNEI. Between the trimmed V and J ends, which lost 6 bases and 3 bases, there was a span of 15 bases. CDR3 region: CASRGRYKNYEQYF. CDR3 nucleotide sequence: TGTGCCAGCAGAGGTCGGTACAAGAACTACGAGCAGTACTTC. The variable domain in full, with the rest retrieved from reference TRBV2 and TRBJ2-7, is EPEVTQTPSHQVTQMGQEVILRCVPISNHLYFYWYRQILGQKVEFLVSFYNNEISEKSEIFDDQFSVERPDGSNFTLKIRSTKLEDSAMYFCASRGRYKNYEQYFGPGTRLTVT.

Only one count was recorded for this clone. V usage is TRBV27 and J usage is TRBJ1-5, with D possibly matching TRBD1 (5 bases). This CDR3 comprises 14 residues. Germline V gene lookup returns CDR1 MNHEY and CDR2 SMNVEV (reference sequence). Trimming removed 5 bases from V and 7 bases from J, with 15 bases in between. The CDR3 DNA is TGTGCCAGCAGTCCAATCCCGAGGGGCCAGCCCCAGCATTTT. It specifies CASSPIPRGQPQHF.

This chain joins TRBV10-1 and TRBJ2-7; the D is unclear. Trimming stripped 3 bases from V and 2 bases from J, with 8 bases between. Germline CDR1 WNHNN, CDR2 SYGVQD (reference sequence). The CDR3 totals 13 residues. Here the CDR3 DNA reads TGCGCCAGCAGTGAAGGCACGACCTACGAGCAGTACTTC. This translates into CASSEGTTYEQYF.

V and J are TRBV6-5 and TRBJ2-7; perhaps TRBD1 as D (6 bases). V lost 4 bases to trimming and J lost 3 bases, with 13 bases between them. Per the germline V gene, CDR1 is MNHEY and CDR2 is SVGAGI. CDR3 length equals 14 residues. Here the CDR3 reads CASSSAGADYEQYF. As DNA, the CDR3 is TGTGCCAGCAGTTCGGCAGGGGCCGACTACGAGCAGTACTTC.

This rearrangement joins TRBV29-1 to TRBJ2-1; 11 nucleotides match TRBD2. Germline V CDR1 and CDR2: SQVTM, ANQGSEA. The CDR3 has 16 amino acids. Trimming at V came to 3 bases and at J to 0 bases, leaving 4 bases not matched to a gene. The CDR3 DNA reads TGCAGCGTTGAGGGACTAGCGGCGTTCTCCTACAATGAGCAGTTCTTC. This encodes CSVEGLAAFSYNEQFF.

In DNA, the CDR3 is TGCGCCAGCAGTGATCAGGCCGGAAACACCATATATTTT. Residues: CASSDQAGNTIYF. The V and J genes are TRBV10-2 and TRBJ1-3; D unclear. Deletions cut 3 bases from V and 4 bases from J, with 7 bases between. The CDR3 has 13 residues. Per the germline V gene, CDR1 is WSHSY and CDR2 is SAAADI.

V and J are TRBV4-3 and TRBJ2-2, with 9 bases aligning to TRBD1. CDR1 is LGHNA and CDR2 is YSLEER in the germline V gene. The CDR3 loop spans 13 amino acids. After removal of 3 bases from V and 9 bases from J, the junction contained 2 bases not matched to a gene. The CDR3 loop reads CASSQGQGRELFF. CDR3 sequence (DNA): TGCGCCAGCAGCCAGGGACAGGGCAGGGAGCTGTTTTTT.

This chain uses TRBV7-3 with TRBJ2-1; TRBD2 matches at 9 bases. Germline values: CDR1 SGHTA, CDR2 FQGTGA. The V and J ends lost 5 bases and 10 bases, in that order; junction bases with no gene match: 9. The CDR3 totals 14 residues. CDR3 residues: CASSPLAGRREQFF. The CDR3 DNA follows: TGTGCCAGCAGCCCACTAGCGGGCCGGCGAGAGCAGTTCTTC.

J is TRBJ2-1 and V is TRBV10-3, with 8 bases fitting TRBD1. The CDR3 extends over 14 amino acids. The germline CDR1 and CDR2 sequences are ENHRY and SYGVKD. After removal of 2 bases from V and 6 bases from J, the junction contained 3 bases not matched to a gene. CDR3 nucleotide sequence: TGTGCCATCAGTGAGACGGACAGGGTCAATGAGCAGTTCTTC. Its translation is CAISETDRVNEQFF.

This chain uses TRBV29-1 with TRBJ2-2, with D possibly TRBD2 on 5 matching bases. Trimming cost V 3 bases and J 3 bases, with 14 bases left between them. CDR1 and CDR2 from the germline V gene are SQVTM and ANQGSEA. The CDR3 sequence is 15 residues long. Written as DNA, the CDR3 is TGCAGCGTTGACGGCGGGTGGGCGGACACCGGGGAGCTGTTTTTT. Its protein product is CSVDGGWADTGELFF.

As DNA, the CDR3 is TGCGCCAGCAGCTTGACAGGGATCACAGATACGCAGTATTTT. This sequence encodes CASSLTGITDTQYF. The rearrangement links TRBV5-1 to TRBJ2-3; tentatively, D is TRBD1 (6 bases). V gave up 1 base and J gave up 2 bases, with 8 bases separating them. CDR1 is SGHRS, CDR2 YFSETQ, per germline. The CDR3 runs 14 residues.

The CDR3 coding sequence is TGCAGCGTGGGGGACAGAAGCTACGAGCAGTACTTC. Translation: CSVGDRSYEQYF. This chain uses TRBV29-1 with TRBJ2-7; the match to TRBD1 covers 7 bases. V shed 6 bases, J shed 3 bases, and the junction held 5 bases outside the gene matches. The germline V gene encodes CDR1 SQVTM and CDR2 ANQGSEA. The CDR3 sequence is 12 residues long.

Here the CDR3 reads CASSPLHRGRNQPQHF. The CDR3 DNA reads TGTGCCAGCAGTCCCCTACACCGGGGCCGCAATCAGCCCCAGCATTTT. The rearrangement uses TRBV27 and TRBJ1-5; a possible D gene is TRBD1 (5 bases). Germline V gene lookup returns CDR1 MNHEY and CDR2 SMNVEV (reference sequence). The CDR3 loop spans 16 amino acids. With 5 bases removed from V and 2 bases from J, the gap between germline ends came to 16 bases.

This clone was observed a single time. This chain uses TRBV25-1 with TRBJ1-2, with D unresolved. Trimming stripped 0 bases from V and 5 bases from J, with 10 bases between. The germline CDR1 and CDR2 sequences are MGHDK and SYGVNS. The CDR3 is made up of 14 amino acids. Written as DNA, the CDR3 is TGTGCCAGCAGTGAATATAATGGGCGGTATGGCTACACCTTC. Its translation: CASSEYNGRYGYTF.

The chain uses TRBV10-3 and TRBJ2-2; D ambiguous. The CDR3 spans 15 residues. The germline V gene encodes CDR1 ENHRY and CDR2 SYGVKD. V lost 2 bases and J lost 7, with 14 bases in between. The CDR3 loop reads CAISEVVGRSGELFF. CDR3 bases: TGTGCCATCAGTGAGGTGGTCGGACGCAGCGGGGAGCTGTTTTTT.

The rearrangement uses TRBV7-9 and TRBJ2-1; TRBD2 is a possible D gene (5 bases). The CDR3 has 16 residues. CDR1 and CDR2 from the germline V gene are SEHNR and FQNEAQ (reference sequence). With 5 bases removed from V and 0 bases from J, the gap between germline ends came to 14 bases. CDR3 sequence reads: CASSPPSGNSYNEQFF. Here the CDR3 DNA reads TGTGCCAGCAGCCCGCCCTCCGGGAACTCCTACAATGAGCAGTTCTTC.

The V call is TRBV7-8, the J call TRBJ1-5, with no clear D. V shed 4 bases and J shed 3 bases, with 13 bases lying between them. CDR3 length: 15 amino acids. Germline V CDR1 and CDR2: SGHVS, FQNEAQ. This chain's CDR3 is CASSYGRAPNQPQHF. DNA for the CDR3: TGTGCCAGCAGCTACGGACGGGCCCCCAATCAGCCCCAGCATTTT.

This rearrangement joins TRBV6-1 to TRBJ2-3; D is possibly TRBD1 or TRBD2 (5 bases each). Trimming shortened V by 2 bases and J by 1 base, and 13 bases separated the two germline ends. CDR1 and CDR2 from the germline V gene are MNHNS and SASEGT. CDR3 length: 16 residues. CDR3 bases: TGTGCCAGCAGTGAACCGGGACCTACACGCACAGATACGCAGTATTTT. Translation gives CASSEPGPTRTDTQYF.

The V call is TRBV7-9, the J call TRBJ2-1; 10 bases fit TRBD2. The V gene's germline CDR1 is SEHNR and CDR2 FQNEAQ (reference sequence). This CDR3 spans 14 amino acids. The junction had 2 bases not matched to a gene; V was cut back by 4 bases and J by 5 bases. As DNA, the CDR3 is TGTGCCAGCAGCTGGACTAGCGGCAACAATGAGCAGTTCTTC. Its protein product is CASSWTSGNNEQFF.

This clone was detected once. The chain is built from TRBV5-1 and TRBJ1-1, with D possibly being TRBD1 (5 bases). Per germline, CDR1 SGHRS and CDR2 YFSETQ. CDR3 length: 17 residues. V lost 4 bases, J lost 0 bases, and 19 bases lay in between. DNA for the CDR3: TGCGCCAGCAGCCGCACCCCGTATAAGACAGTGAACACTGAAGCTTTCTTT. As protein: CASSRTPYKTVNTEAFF. The complete variable domain, with remaining parts taken from reference TRBV5-1 and TRBJ1-1, reads KAGVTQTPRYLIKTRGQQVTLSCSPISGHRSVSWYQQTPGQGLQFLFEYFSETQRNKGNFPGRFSGRQFSNSRSEMNVSTLELGDSALYLCASSRTPYKTVNTEAFFGQGTRLTVV.

This clone was seen a single time. The genes are TRBV19 and TRBJ2-7; TRBD2 matches at 7 bases. With 1 base clipped from V and 3 bases from J, the junction kept 3 bases outside the gene matches. Germline V lookup: CDR1 LNHDA, CDR2 SQIVND (reference sequence). The CDR3 is made up of 14 amino acids. CDR3 bases: TGTGCCAGTAGTATAGCTAGCGGTGGCTACGAGCAGTACTTC. As protein: CASSIASGGYEQYF. The whole variable domain, remainder taken from reference TRBV19 and TRBJ2-7, is DGGITQSPKYLFRKEGQNVTLSCEQNLNHDAMYWYRQDPGQGLRLIYYSQIVNDFQKGDIAEGYSVSREKKESFPLTVTSAQKNPTAFYLCASSIASGGYEQYFGPGTRLTVT.